This T cell receptor beta chain was profiled in a study of T cell repertoires in cytomegalovirus infection. About the research overall: Peptides in the study included HLA-C-restricted and HLA-B-restricted CMV epitopes. A matching HLA type, together with CMV infection, was signaled by public TCR beta signatures.

A few counts support this clonotype. What it binds is not known. Whole-study results and caveats: Clonotypes of TCR beta that were HLA-C-restricted and CMV-specific dominated the ex vivo response. Carriers of CMV and the relevant HLA type were discriminated by public TCR beta frequency.

TCRdb fed the reads into MiXCR, producing one record per CDR3 protein. There are approximately 990,000 distinct CDR3 sequences in the sample; approximately 30% occur only once, and around an eighth lies in the top ten. The origin of this receptor is a human donor in good health (CMV status not recorded). Some clones in this sample may be carry-over from other donors' samples. This sample comprised cultured CD8+ T cells from PBMCs, obtained from culture after CMV antigen stimulation.

As DNA, the CDR3 is TGTGCCAGTAGTAGAAGGCCGGGTCCCGCCGGGACTAGTCCCACAGATACGCAGTATTTT. This codes for CASSRRPGPAGTSPTDTQYF. The chain joins TRBV19 to TRBJ2-3, with 8 bases that match TRBD2. V was clipped by 4 bases and J by 2 bases; unmatched bases: 20. This CDR3 has 20 residues. Germline assignment: CDR1 LNHDA and CDR2 SQIVND (reference sequence).